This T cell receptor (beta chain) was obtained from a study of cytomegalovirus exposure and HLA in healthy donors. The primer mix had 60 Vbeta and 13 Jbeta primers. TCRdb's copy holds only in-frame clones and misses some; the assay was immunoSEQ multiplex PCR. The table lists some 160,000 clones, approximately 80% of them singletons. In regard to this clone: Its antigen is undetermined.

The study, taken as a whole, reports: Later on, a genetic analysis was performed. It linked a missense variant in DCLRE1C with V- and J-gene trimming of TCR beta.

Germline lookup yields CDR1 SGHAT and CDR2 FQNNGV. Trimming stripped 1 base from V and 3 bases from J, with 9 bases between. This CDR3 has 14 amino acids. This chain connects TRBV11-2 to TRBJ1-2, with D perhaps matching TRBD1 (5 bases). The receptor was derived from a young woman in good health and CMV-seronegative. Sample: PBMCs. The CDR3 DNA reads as TGTGCCAGCAGCTTAGCGGGCAGGGACTATGGCTACACCTTC. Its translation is CASSLAGRDYGYTF. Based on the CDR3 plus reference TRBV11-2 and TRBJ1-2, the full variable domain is EAGVAQSPRYKIIEKRQSVAFWCNPISGHATLYWYQQILGQGPKLLIQFQNNGVVDDSQLPKDRFSAERLKGVDSTLKIQPAKLEDSAVYLCASSLAGRDYGYTFGSGTRLTVV.